This is a list of T cell receptor beta chains from one sample in a study of radiation and T cells in renal cell carcinoma. This table comes from immunoSEQ multiplex PCR, and its TCRdb copy is limited to in-frame clones, with some not included. Here the sample spans 150,000 or so clones, approximately 86% being singletons. Sequencing was performed on blood, taken from a patient whose treatment included radiotherapy and nephrectomy. The receptors shown here come from a woman aged 45-59 years with renal cell carcinoma. Both conserved end residues are part of each CDR3. Fields, in order: CDR3 length, J gene, clone size, V gene, D gene, CDR3 DNA, CDR3 protein. A D gene is named only where the DNA matches it firmly. Only some rows state a clone size, as once, few, many or a class for expanded clones.

len: 14
j_gene: TRBJ2-2
abundance: .
v_gene: TRBV5-8
d_gene: .
CDR3nt: TGTGCCAGCAGCCGCCCGGGCTACACCGGGGAGCTGTTTTTT
CDR3aa: CASSRPGYTGELFF

len: 14
j_gene: TRBJ1-1
abundance: .
v_gene: TRBV5-1
d_gene: TRBD1
CDR3nt: TGCGCCAGCAGCCCCCGGACAGGGCACACTGAAGCTTTCTTT
CDR3aa: CASSPRTGHTEAFF

len: 13
j_gene: TRBJ1-1
abundance: once
v_gene: TRBV19
d_gene: .
CDR3nt: TGTGCCAGTAGTATTGGTGTCGGCGACAGAGTGTTCTTT
CDR3aa: CASSIGVGDRVFF

len: 13
j_gene: TRBJ1-1
abundance: .
v_gene: TRBV15
d_gene: .
CDR3nt: TGTGCCACCAGCAGAGATTGGGGCACTGAAGCTTTCTTT
CDR3aa: CATSRDWGTEAFF

len: 13
j_gene: TRBJ1-5
abundance: .
v_gene: TRBV5-6
d_gene: .
CDR3nt: TGTGCCAGCAGCTTGGGGGGCTGGGAGCCCCAGCATTTT
CDR3aa: CASSLGGWEPQHF

len: 14
j_gene: TRBJ1-5
abundance: .
v_gene: TRBV10-3
d_gene: .
CDR3nt: TGTGCCAACAGTGAGTGGGACAACAATCAGCCCCAGCATTTT
CDR3aa: CANSEWDNNQPQHF

len: 16
j_gene: TRBJ1-5
abundance: .
v_gene: TRBV18
d_gene: .
CDR3nt: TGTGCCAGCTCACGTGGGGGGACAAATACTAATCAGCCCCAGCATTTT
CDR3aa: CASSRGGTNTNQPQHF

len: 16
j_gene: TRBJ2-3
abundance: .
v_gene: TRBV19
d_gene: TRBD2
CDR3nt: TGTGCCAGTAGTATCCCCGCGGGGGGGATCACAGATACGCAGTATTTT
CDR3aa: CASSIPAGGITDTQYF

len: 15
j_gene: TRBJ2-6
abundance: .
v_gene: TRBV5-1
d_gene: .
CDR3nt: TGCGCCAGCAGCTTGAACAGGGCTGGGGCCAACGTCCTGACTTTC
CDR3aa: CASSLNRAGANVLTF

len: 12
j_gene: TRBJ2-3
abundance: once
v_gene: TRBV11-3
d_gene: .
CDR3nt: TGTGCCAGCAGCTTACCGGGAGATACGCAGTATTTT
CDR3aa: CASSLPGDTQYF

len: 13
j_gene: TRBJ2-7
abundance: .
v_gene: TRBV18
d_gene: .
CDR3nt: TGTGCCAGCTCAGAAACCGTTCACTACGAGCAGTACTTC
CDR3aa: CASSETVHYEQYF

len: 14
j_gene: TRBJ1-2
abundance: .
v_gene: TRBV6-5
d_gene: .
CDR3nt: TGTGCCAGCAGTCCCCGGACTACTAACTATGGCTACACCTTC
CDR3aa: CASSPRTTNYGYTF

len: 13
j_gene: TRBJ1-2
abundance: .
v_gene: TRBV28
d_gene: .
CDR3nt: TGTGCCAGCAGTGAGACAGGAGACTATGGCTACACCTTC
CDR3aa: CASSETGDYGYTF

len: 16
j_gene: TRBJ1-4
abundance: .
v_gene: TRBV9
d_gene: TRBD1
CDR3nt: TGTGCCAGCAGCGTCGGGACAGGGGGCGTTCGTGAAAAACTGTTTTTT
CDR3aa: CASSVGTGGVREKLFF

len: 14
j_gene: TRBJ1-2
abundance: .
v_gene: TRBV4-2
d_gene: .
CDR3nt: TGTGCCAGCAGCCTAGAGGGGCCGATCTATGGCTACACCTTC
CDR3aa: CASSLEGPIYGYTF

len: 14
j_gene: TRBJ1-5
abundance: .
v_gene: TRBV7-2
d_gene: .
CDR3nt: TGTGCCAGCAGTCCTCCAGGGTCCAATCAGCCCCAGCATTTT
CDR3aa: CASSPPGSNQPQHF

len: 16
j_gene: TRBJ2-2
abundance: .
v_gene: TRBV5-6
d_gene: .
CDR3nt: TGTGCCAGCACCCCGGGCACAAATACGAACACCGGGGAGCTGTTTTTT
CDR3aa: CASTPGTNTNTGELFF

len: 14
j_gene: TRBJ2-3
abundance: .
v_gene: TRBV19
d_gene: TRBD1
CDR3nt: TGTGCCAGTAGTATACAGGGGGCTCGAGATACGCAGTATTTT
CDR3aa: CASSIQGARDTQYF

len: 16
j_gene: TRBJ2-5
abundance: .
v_gene: TRBV9
d_gene: TRBD2
CDR3nt: TGTGCCAGCAGCCCGGGACTAGCGGGGACAAGGGAGACCCAGTACTTC
CDR3aa: CASSPGLAGTRETQYF

len: 14
j_gene: TRBJ2-5
abundance: .
v_gene: TRBV5-1
d_gene: .
CDR3nt: TGCGCCAGCAGCTTTTCCGCGGATCAAGAGACCCAGTACTTC
CDR3aa: CASSFSADQETQYF

len: 13
j_gene: TRBJ1-4
abundance: few
v_gene: TRBV30
d_gene: .
CDR3nt: TGTGCCTGGAGTGTGGCACTGGGTGAAAAACTGTTTTTT
CDR3aa: CAWSVALGEKLFF

len: 14
j_gene: TRBJ2-1
abundance: .
v_gene: TRBV6-5
d_gene: TRBD2
CDR3nt: TGTGCCAGCAGGGGGACTAGCGGGGGAAATGAGCAGTTCTTC
CDR3aa: CASRGTSGGNEQFF

len: 14
j_gene: TRBJ2-7
abundance: few
v_gene: TRBV30
d_gene: TRBD2
CDR3nt: TGTGCCTGGAGTAGACTAGCGGGATCCTACGAGCAGTACTTC
CDR3aa: CAWSRLAGSYEQYF

len: 13
j_gene: TRBJ2-1
abundance: .
v_gene: TRBV6-1
d_gene: .
CDR3nt: TGTGCCAGCAGTGAAGCTCTCCGGACTCGCGAGTTCTTC
CDR3aa: CASSEALRTREFF

len: 15
j_gene: TRBJ2-3
abundance: .
v_gene: TRBV7-2
d_gene: .
CDR3nt: TGTGCCAGCAGCTTAGCATCAGGGGGCACAGATACGCAGTATTTT
CDR3aa: CASSLASGGTDTQYF

len: 9
j_gene: TRBJ2-5
abundance: .
v_gene: TRBV29-1
d_gene: .
CDR3nt: TGCAGCGCCCAAGAGACCCAGTACTTC
CDR3aa: CSAQETQYF

len: 17
j_gene: TRBJ1-4
abundance: .
v_gene: TRBV7-2
d_gene: .
CDR3nt: TGTGCCAGCAGCTTAGACAGGGACGTCTCAACTAATGAAAAACTGTTTTTT
CDR3aa: CASSLDRDVSTNEKLFF

len: 12
j_gene: TRBJ2-7
abundance: .
v_gene: TRBV29-1
d_gene: .
CDR3nt: TGCAGCGTTCGGACCTCTCCTCGGGAGCAGTACTTC
CDR3aa: CSVRTSPREQYF

len: 16
j_gene: TRBJ2-5
abundance: .
v_gene: TRBV11-2
d_gene: .
CDR3nt: TGTGCCAGCAGCTTGGGGGGTGGCGGGGCATGGGAGACCCAGTACTTC
CDR3aa: CASSLGGGGAWETQYF

len: 16
j_gene: TRBJ2-4
abundance: .
v_gene: TRBV7-2
d_gene: TRBD2
CDR3nt: TGTGCCAGCAGCTTAACCGGGGGGGCGATCCTAAACATTCAGTACTTC
CDR3aa: CASSLTGGAILNIQYF

len: 17
j_gene: TRBJ2-3
abundance: .
v_gene: TRBV27
d_gene: .
CDR3nt: TGTGCCAGCAGTTTGTCCTTAGGTCGCTTTAGCACAGATACGCAGTATTTT
CDR3aa: CASSLSLGRFSTDTQYF